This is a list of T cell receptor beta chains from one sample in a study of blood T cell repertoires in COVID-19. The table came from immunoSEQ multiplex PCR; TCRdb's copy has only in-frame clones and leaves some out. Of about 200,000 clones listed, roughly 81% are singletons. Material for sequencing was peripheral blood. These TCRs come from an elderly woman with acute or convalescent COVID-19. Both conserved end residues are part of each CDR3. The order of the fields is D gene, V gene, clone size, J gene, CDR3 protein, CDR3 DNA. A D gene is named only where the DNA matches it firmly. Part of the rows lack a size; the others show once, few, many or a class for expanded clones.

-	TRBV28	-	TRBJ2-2	CASNSYTGELFF	TGTGCCAGCAACAGCTACACCGGGGAGCTGTTTTTT
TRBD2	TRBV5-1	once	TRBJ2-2	CASSFLAGANTGELFF	TGCGCCAGCAGCTTCCTAGCGGGAGCGAACACCGGGGAGCTGTTTTTT
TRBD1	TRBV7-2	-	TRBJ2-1	CASRRQGDSYNEQFF	TGTGCCAGCAGACGACAGGGGGACTCCTACAATGAGCAGTTCTTC
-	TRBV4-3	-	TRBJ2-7	CASSLRVGAYEQYF	TGCGCCAGCAGCCTTCGGGTAGGGGCCTACGAGCAGTACTTC
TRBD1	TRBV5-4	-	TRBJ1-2	CASSLVQGAQFPYGYTF	TGTGCCAGCAGCTTAGTTCAGGGGGCGCAATTCCCCTATGGCTACACCTTC
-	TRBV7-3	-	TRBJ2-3	CASSPWWGRDTQYF	TGTGCCAGCAGCCCCTGGTGGGGGCGGGATACGCAGTATTTT
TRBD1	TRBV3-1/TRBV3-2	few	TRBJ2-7	CASSPSGGEQYF	TGTGCCAGCAGCCCCTCAGGGGGCGAGCAGTACTTC
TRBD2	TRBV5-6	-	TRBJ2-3	CASSPGTNSHLPDTQYF	TGTGCCAGCAGCCCCGGGACTAATTCTCATCTTCCAGATACGCAGTATTTT
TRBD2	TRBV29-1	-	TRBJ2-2	CSVVATSGQTGELFF	TGCAGCGTTGTGGCGACTAGCGGCCAAACCGGGGAGCTGTTTTTT
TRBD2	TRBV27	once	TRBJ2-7	CASSPSWEGEQYF	TGTGCCAGCAGTCCGTCGTGGGAGGGCGAGCAGTACTTC
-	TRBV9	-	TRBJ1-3	CASSPPGLNTIYF	TGTGCCAGCAGCCCCCCCGGGTTAAACACCATATATTTT
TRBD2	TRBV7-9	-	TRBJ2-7	CASSLSERRGTDEQYF	TGTGCCAGCAGCTTAAGTGAGCGGCGGGGGACGGACGAGCAGTACTTC
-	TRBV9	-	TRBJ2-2	CASSVDSSNTGELFF	TGTGCCAGCAGCGTAGACAGCTCGAACACCGGGGAGCTGTTTTTT
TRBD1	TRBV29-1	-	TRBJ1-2	CSVVGQGAWGYTF	TGCAGCGTTGTGGGTCAGGGGGCTTGGGGCTACACCTTC
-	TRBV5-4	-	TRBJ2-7	CASSPGENYEQYF	TGTGCCAGCAGCCCGGGTGAGAACTACGAGCAGTACTTC
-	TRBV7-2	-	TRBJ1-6	CASSLGRNSPLHF	TGTGCCAGCAGCTTAGGGCGGAATTCACCCCTCCACTTT
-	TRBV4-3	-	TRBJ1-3	CASSQDYESSGNTIYF	TGCGCCAGCAGCCAAGACTACGAATCCTCTGGAAACACCATATATTTT
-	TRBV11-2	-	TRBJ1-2	CASSPLRGPFNYGYTF	TGTGCCAGCAGTCCACTCAGGGGTCCGTTTAACTATGGCTACACCTTC
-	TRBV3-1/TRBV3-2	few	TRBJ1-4	CASSRRSGGGEKLFF	TGTGCCAGCAGCCGCCGATCGGGGGGAGGTGAAAAACTGTTTTTT
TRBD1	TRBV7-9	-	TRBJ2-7	CASSQYGTGPNEQYF	TGTGCCAGCAGCCAATATGGGACAGGGCCGAACGAGCAGTACTTC
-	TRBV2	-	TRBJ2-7	CASSEATHRSYEQYF	TGTGCCAGCAGTGAAGCTACTCACCGCTCCTACGAGCAGTACTTC
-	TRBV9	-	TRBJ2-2	CASSVGGHPNTGELFF	TGTGCCAGCAGCGTAGGGGGACACCCTAACACCGGGGAGCTGTTTTTT
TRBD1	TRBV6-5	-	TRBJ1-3	CASSRDRVAGNTIYF	TGTGCCAGCAGCCGCGACAGGGTCGCTGGAAACACCATATATTTT
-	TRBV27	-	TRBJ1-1	CASSLSLGRAGTEAFF	TGTGCCAGCAGTTTATCGTTAGGCAGGGCGGGGACTGAAGCTTTCTTT
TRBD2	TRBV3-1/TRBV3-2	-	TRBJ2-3	CASSKTSGSTDTQYF	TGTGCCAGCAGTAAGACTAGCGGAAGCACAGATACGCAGTATTTT
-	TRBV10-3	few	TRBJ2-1	CAISDLEAGERNPYNEQFF	TGTGCCATCAGTGACTTAGAAGCGGGCGAGAGAAACCCGTACAATGAGCAGTTCTTC
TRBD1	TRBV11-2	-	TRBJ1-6	CASSWDSANSPLHF	TGTGCCAGCAGTTGGGACAGTGCTAATTCACCCCTCCACTTT
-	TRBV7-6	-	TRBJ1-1	CASSSIEAFF	TGTGCCAGCAGCTCTATAGAAGCTTTCTTT
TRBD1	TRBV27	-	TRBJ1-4	CASRYRGQGNEKLFF	TGTGCCAGCAGATACAGGGGCCAGGGTAATGAAAAACTGTTTTTT
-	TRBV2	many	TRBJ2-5	CASRSTGEETQYF	TGTGCCAGCAGATCAACAGGAGAAGAGACCCAGTACTTC
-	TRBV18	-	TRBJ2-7	CASSLTAGIYEQYF	TGTGCCAGCTCCTTAACGGCAGGGATATACGAGCAGTACTTC
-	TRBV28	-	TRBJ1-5	CASSYFSLSRPQHF	TGTGCCAGCAGTTACTTCTCCTTATCGAGGCCCCAGCATTTT